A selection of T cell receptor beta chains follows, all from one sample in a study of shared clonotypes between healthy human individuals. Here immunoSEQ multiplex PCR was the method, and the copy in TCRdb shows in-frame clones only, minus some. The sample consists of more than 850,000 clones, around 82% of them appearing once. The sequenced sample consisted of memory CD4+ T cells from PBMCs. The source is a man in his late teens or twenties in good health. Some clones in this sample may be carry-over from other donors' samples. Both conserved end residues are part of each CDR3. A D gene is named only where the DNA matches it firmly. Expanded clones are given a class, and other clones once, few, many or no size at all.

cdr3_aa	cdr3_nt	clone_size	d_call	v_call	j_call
CASSSDSLSYNEQFF	TGTGCCAGCAGTTCGGACAGCTTATCCTACAATGAGCAGTTCTTC	NA	NA	TRBV7-2	TRBJ2-1
CASSLGPNYGYTF	TGTGCCAGCAGCTTAGGCCCTAACTATGGCTACACCTTC	NA	NA	TRBV7-6	TRBJ1-2
CASSPNQGPTVWEKLFF	TGCGCCAGCAGCCCAAACCAGGGGCCTACCGTGTGGGAAAAACTGTTTTTT	once	NA	TRBV5-1	TRBJ1-4
CATSIGQGNYEQYF	TGTGCCACCAGCATTGGACAGGGGAACTACGAGCAGTACTTC	NA	TRBD1	TRBV15	TRBJ2-7
CASSPGLAGGELFF	TGCGCCAGCAGCCCAGGACTAGCGGGAGGGGAGCTGTTTTTT	NA	TRBD2	TRBV5-1	TRBJ2-2
CASSENNEQYF	TGTGCCAGCAGTGAAAATAACGAGCAGTACTTC	NA	NA	TRBV2	TRBJ2-7
CASSHRFSNQPQHF	TGCGCCAGCAGCCACCGGTTTAGCAATCAGCCCCAGCATTTT	NA	NA	TRBV4-1	TRBJ1-5
CASSYSGGGNTEAFF	TGTGCCAGCAGTTACTCCGGGGGAGGGAACACTGAAGCTTTCTTT	NA	NA	TRBV6-5	TRBJ1-1
CASSECPTKRGKGQPQHF	TGTGCCAGCAGTGAATGCCCTACTAAGAGGGGCAAGGGTCAGCCCCAGCATTTT	NA	NA	TRBV25-1	TRBJ1-5
CASSPRREGNEKLFF	TGTGCCAGCTCCCCTCGACGGGAGGGGAATGAAAAACTGTTTTTT	NA	NA	TRBV18	TRBJ1-4
CASSSEALNEQFF	TGTGCCAGCAGCTCAGAGGCCTTAAATGAGCAGTTCTTC	NA	NA	TRBV6-4	TRBJ2-1
CASTLRQGGEQYF	TGTGCCAGCACCCTCCGACAGGGTGGAGAGCAGTACTTC	NA	TRBD1	TRBV7-3	TRBJ2-7
CAISETPLETGELFF	TGTGCCATCAGTGAGACCCCGTTGGAGACCGGGGAGCTGTTTTTT	NA	NA	TRBV10-3	TRBJ2-2
CASSLVGGTAGAAQYF	TGTGCCAGCAGCTTAGTGGGGGGGACAGCCGGGGCGGCCCAGTACTTC	NA	NA	TRBV7-2	TRBJ2-5
CASRTVGQSNTEAFF	TGTGCCAGTAGGACTGTGGGACAGAGTAACACTGAAGCTTTCTTT	few	TRBD1	TRBV19	TRBJ1-1
CASSLFLSAGGAYEQYF	TGCGCCAGCAGCTTGTTCTTGTCAGCGGGAGGCGCCTACGAGCAGTACTTC	NA	TRBD2	TRBV5-1	TRBJ2-7
CASSSLRTGNTGELFF	TGCGCCAGCAGCTCACTAAGGACAGGGAACACCGGGGAGCTGTTTTTT	NA	TRBD1	TRBV5-1	TRBJ2-2
CASSLVLGQGFSGELFF	TGTGCCAGCAGCTTAGTTTTGGGACAGGGCTTCTCCGGGGAGCTGTTTTTT	NA	TRBD1	TRBV7-3	TRBJ2-2
CASNRDRDSYEQYF	TGTGCCAGCAACCGGGACAGGGACTCCTACGAGCAGTACTTC	NA	TRBD1	TRBV6-1	TRBJ2-7
CASSPQTSVDTQYF	TGTGCCAGCAGCCCCCAGACTAGCGTGGATACGCAGTATTTT	few	TRBD2	TRBV7-7	TRBJ2-3
CASSLGRNYGYTF	TGTGCCAGCAGCTTAGGGCGTAACTATGGCTACACCTTC	NA	NA	TRBV7-2	TRBJ1-2
CASSLAGQISSGANVLTF	TGCGCCAGCAGCTTGGCGGGACAAATAAGCTCTGGGGCCAACGTCCTGACTTTC	NA	NA	TRBV5-1	TRBJ2-6
CASSLDTAGAVWEQYF	TGTGCCAGCAGCTTAGATACAGCGGGAGCGGTATGGGAGCAGTACTTC	NA	TRBD2	TRBV11-1	TRBJ2-7
CAISDSRTGNTGELFF	TGTGCCATCAGTGATTCTCGGACGGGGAACACCGGGGAGCTGTTTTTT	NA	NA	TRBV10-3	TRBJ2-2